Each of the 24 T cell receptor beta chains below was sequenced from the same sample in a study of chemoradiotherapy in HPV16-positive cancers. This table comes from immunoSEQ multiplex PCR, and its TCRdb copy is limited to in-frame clones, with some not included. This table holds about 53,000 clones, roughly 90% found once. The material sequenced was blood, taken from a patient who underwent chemoradiotherapy. These receptors were collected from a human donor with HPV-associated anogenital cancer.

The V and J genes are TRBV13 and TRBJ2-4; D assignment may be TRBD1 or TRBD2 (5 bases each). From germline, CDR1 is PRHDT and CDR2 FYEKMQ (reference sequence). V lost 1 base, J lost 3 bases, and 13 bases lay in between. This CDR3 comprises 16 residues. In nucleotides, the CDR3 is TGTGCCAGCAGCTTAGTGGGGGAGAGTGTCAAAAACATTCAGTACTTC. This gives the protein CASSLVGESVKNIQYF. Looking up the rest from reference TRBV13 and TRBJ2-4 gives the full variable domain: AAGVIQSPRHLIKEKRETATLKCYPIPRHDTVYWYQQGPGQDPQFLISFYEKMQSDKGSIPDRFSAQQFSDYHSELNMSSLELGDSALYFCASSLVGESVKNIQYFGAGTRLSVL.

CDR3 protein: CASSIESLYDEQFF. In nucleotides, the CDR3 is TGTGCCAGTAGTATAGAGTCATTGTACGATGAGCAGTTCTTC. V gene TRBV19 combines with J gene TRBJ2-1; D is unclear. The CDR3 is 14 residues long. Trimming shortened V by 0 bases and J by 8 bases, and 11 bases separated the two germline ends. From germline, CDR1 is LNHDA and CDR2 SQIVND (reference sequence).

A single count supports this clone. V and J are TRBV30 and TRBJ1-4; weak D call: TRBD1 (5 bases). Deletions cut 2 bases from V and 6 bases from J, with 10 bases between. The CDR3 consists of 13 residues. Per germline, CDR1 GTSNPN and CDR2 SVGIG (reference sequence). The CDR3 nucleotides are TGTGCCTGGAGTAAGGGACCTTATGAAAAACTGTTTTTT. It encodes CAWSKGPYEKLFF.

This chain links TRBV5-4 with TRBJ1-2, with no clear D. The length of the CDR3 is 14 residues. The V and J ends lost 4 bases and 2 bases respectively, with 12 bases between them. Germline V gene sequence: CDR1 SGHNT, CDR2 YYREEE (reference sequence). The CDR3 sequence: CASSPTNHNYGYTF. DNA of the CDR3: TGTGCCAGCAGCCCCACGAACCACAACTATGGCTACACCTTC.

The chain is built from TRBV18 and TRBJ1-3, with D hard to call. The CDR3 contains 15 residues. The germline V and J ends were trimmed by 0 bases and 0 bases, with 6 bases remaining between them. The germline CDR1 and CDR2 sequences are KGHSH and LQKENI. The CDR3 protein is CASSPPASSGNTIYF. The CDR3 bases are TGTGCCAGCTCACCACCGGCGAGCTCTGGAAACACCATATATTTT.

The chain combines TRBV5-1 with TRBJ2-5, with D possibly TRBD2 on 6 matching bases. Germline assignment: CDR1 SGHRS and CDR2 YFSETQ. This CDR3 spans 17 amino acids. V dropped 7 bases and J dropped 1 base, with 23 bases sitting between them. The CDR3 bases are TGCGCCAGCGGGGAGGACAAGACAAGGGGATTCCAAGAGACCCAGTACTTC. This gives the protein CASGEDKTRGFQETQYF.

The chain joins TRBV20-1 to TRBJ2-5, with D possibly being TRBD2 (5 bases). The CDR3 length is 11 residues. Per the germline V gene, CDR1 is DFQATT and CDR2 is SNEGSKA (reference sequence). The CDR3 region has the DNA TGCACTATAGCGCCCCAAGAGACCCAGTACTTC. Protein: CTIAPQETQYF.

The chain employs TRBV7-9 and TRBJ1-6; tentative D call: TRBD1 (6 bases). This CDR3 contains 15 residues. Germline CDR1 and CDR2: SEHNR and FQNEAQ (reference sequence). V dropped 3 bases and J dropped 4 bases, with 10 bases sitting between them. The CDR3 sequence: CASSFRGNYNSPLHF. The CDR3 DNA reads as TGTGCCAGCAGCTTCAGGGGAAATTATAATTCACCCCTCCACTTT.

This clone was counted between two and nine times. The chain recombines TRBV9 with TRBJ1-6; tentatively, D is TRBD1 (5 bases). The germline V gene encodes CDR1 SGDLS and CDR2 YYNGEE. This CDR3 has 14 amino acids. V dropped 0 bases and J dropped 8 bases, with 9 bases sitting between them. CDR3 in DNA: TGTGCCAGCAGCGTAGAAGGGGTAGATTCACCCCTCCACTTT. Translation: CASSVEGVDSPLHF.

V is TRBV18 and J is TRBJ1-2, with D perhaps TRBD1 (5 bases). Trimming took 2 bases from V and 7 from J, leaving 14 bases between them. This CDR3 has 14 residues. Per germline, CDR1 KGHSH and CDR2 LQKENI. The CDR3 here is CASSPMGEMGGYTF. The CDR3 DNA follows: TGTGCCAGCTCACCAATGGGGGAAATGGGTGGCTACACCTTC.

The rearrangement joins TRBV5-1 to TRBJ2-1, with D possibly being TRBD2 (6 bases). In germline, CDR1 is SGHRS, CDR2 YFSETQ. The CDR3 spans 17 residues. Between the trimmed V and J ends, which lost 4 bases and 0 bases, there was a span of 17 bases. DNA for the CDR3: TGCGCCAGCAGCCCCCGGAAGGGACTCAGCTCCTACAATGAGCAGTTCTTC. It codes for CASSPRKGLSSYNEQFF.

The genes are TRBV5-6 and TRBJ2-3; D perhaps matches TRBD1 (6 bases). This CDR3 comprises 16 residues. V lost 4 bases to trimming and J lost 2 bases, with 17 bases between them. The V gene's germline CDR1 is SGHDT and CDR2 YYEEEE. The CDR3 bases are TGTGCCAGCAGCGTCGGCCCGGGACAAATCACAGATACGCAGTATTTT. It codes for CASSVGPGQITDTQYF.

The chain couples TRBV5-5 to TRBJ2-3; TRBD1 might be the D (6 bases). Germline CDR1 reads SGHKS; CDR2 reads YYEKEE (reference sequence). The V end was cut by 3 bases, the J end by 0 bases, with 11 bases between. The CDR3 totals 15 residues. The CDR3 region has the DNA TGTGCCAGCAGCTCCCCTACAGGGAGCACAGATACGCAGTATTTT. This encodes CASSSPTGSTDTQYF. Looking up the rest from reference TRBV5-5 and TRBJ2-3 gives the full variable domain: DAGVTQSPTHLIKTRGQQVTLRCSPISGHKSVSWYQQVLGQGPQFIFQYYEKEERGRGNFPDRFSARQFPNYSSELNVNALLLGDSALYLCASSSPTGSTDTQYFGPGTRLTVL.

This clone is a singleton in its sample. The J gene is TRBJ1-1, the V gene TRBV9, with D maybe TRBD1 (6 bases). Per germline, CDR1 SGDLS and CDR2 YYNGEE. The CDR3 is 15 residues long. V was clipped by 0 bases and J by 1 base, with 10 bases between them. The CDR3 spells CASSVGRGANTEAFF. Written as DNA, the CDR3 is TGTGCCAGCAGCGTAGGTCGGGGGGCGAACACTGAAGCTTTCTTT.

The rearrangement links TRBV5-4 to TRBJ2-2; tentatively, D is TRBD2 (6 bases). Germline loops: CDR1 SGHNT, CDR2 YYREEE (reference sequence). The CDR3 contains 13 residues. The ends were cut back, 1 base at V and 8 bases at J, with 9 bases in the middle. Here the CDR3 reads CASSLTREGELFF. The DNA for the CDR3 is TGTGCCAGCAGCTTGACCCGGGAGGGGGAGCTGTTTTTT.

On this clone itself: The junction does not match germline at one end; this may be a read error. This rearrangement joins TRBV7-9 to TRBJ2-2; D not resolved. The V gene's germline CDR1 is SEHNR and CDR2 FQNEAQ (reference sequence). The CDR3 runs to 15 residues. The chain's CDR3 is CASSRVYTNAGELFF. The CDR3, as DNA: TGTGCCAGCAGCCGAGTCTATACGAACGCCGGGGAGCTGTTTTTT.

In its sample, this clone was seen once. This chain joins TRBV2 and TRBJ2-1, with D perhaps TRBD1 (5 bases). CDR1 is SNHLY, CDR2 FYNNEI, per germline. Trimming shortened V by 2 bases and J by 0 bases, and 8 bases separated the two germline ends. The CDR3 totals 15 residues. The CDR3 here is CASSERQNSYNEQFF. The CDR3 region has the DNA TGTGCCAGCAGTGAAAGACAGAACTCCTACAATGAGCAGTTCTTC.

The V call is TRBV21-1, the J call TRBJ1-1; the table's TRBD1 call for D was not verified on the DNA. TRBV21-1 is tagged as a pseudogene. This CDR3 is 13 amino acids long. This CDR3 is CASSKPYRGGSVF. The CDR3 nucleotides are TGTGCCAGCAGCAAACCCTACAGGGGTGGAAGTGTCTTT.

This chain uses TRBV6-1 with TRBJ1-1; 7 bases align to TRBD1. CDR3 size: 14 residues. Germline CDR1 reads MNHNS; CDR2 reads SASEGT. The junction had 4 bases not matched to a gene; V was cut back by 6 bases and J by 0 bases. The CDR3 DNA follows: TGTGCCAGCAGCCGACAGGGAATGAACACTGAAGCTTTCTTT. Residues: CASSRQGMNTEAFF.

The chain is built from TRBV9 and TRBJ1-2, with 7 bases identical to TRBD1. Germline V gene lookup returns CDR1 SGDLS and CDR2 YYNGEE. The CDR3 covers 16 residues. The trim removed 6 bases at V and 2 bases at J, leaving 13 bases unmatched. The CDR3 here is CASTRQGDWKNYGYTF. In DNA form, the CDR3 reads TGTGCCAGCACTCGACAGGGAGATTGGAAAAACTATGGCTACACCTTC.

This chain links TRBV4-2 with TRBJ2-2; D ambiguous. This CDR3 has 15 residues. Germline CDR1 is LGHNA and CDR2 is YNFKEQ. Trimming cost V 0 bases and J 7 bases, with 12 bases left between them. CDR3 bases: TGTGCCAGCAGCCAAGATCGGCTTTCCAGCGGGGAGCTGTTTTTT. This codes for CASSQDRLSSGELFF.

J is TRBJ1-2 and V is TRBV14; a possible D gene is TRBD1 (5 bases). V lost 6 bases and J 0 bases, leaving 11 bases between the germline ends. Looked up from germline, CDR1 is SGHDN and CDR2 is FVKESK. The CDR3 totals 14 residues. CDR3 loop: CASSLGVSNYGYTF. CDR3 DNA: TGTGCCAGCAGTCTGGGGGTATCTAACTATGGCTACACCTTC.

This clone was counted once. This chain uses TRBV19 with TRBJ2-5; D is possibly TRBD1 or TRBD2 (5 bases each). Between the trimmed V and J ends, which lost 6 bases and 6 bases, there was a span of 14 bases. The CDR3 has 13 residues. Germline lookup yields CDR1 LNHDA and CDR2 SQIVND (reference sequence). CDR3 loop: CASSLAGLQTQYF. The CDR3 region has the DNA TGTGCCAGTAGCCTAGCAGGGTTACAGACCCAGTACTTC. Supplemented by reference TRBV19 and TRBJ2-5, the full variable domain reads DGGITQSPKYLFRKEGQNVTLSCEQNLNHDAMYWYRQDPGQGLRLIYYSQIVNDFQKGDIAEGYSVSREKKESFPLTVTSAQKNPTAFYLCASSLAGLQTQYFGPGTRLLVL.

V usage is TRBV4-1 and J usage is TRBJ1-4; the D is unclear. This CDR3 contains 16 residues. Germline values: CDR1 MGHRA, CDR2 YSYEKL. The ends were cut back, 0 bases at V and 7 bases at J, with 15 bases in the middle. The CDR3 is CASSQDSAGLGEKLFF. The DNA of the CDR3 is TGCGCCAGCAGCCAAGATTCCGCGGGTTTGGGTGAAAAACTGTTTTTT.